Each of the 12 T cell receptor beta chains below was sequenced from the same sample in a study of blood T cell repertoires in COVID-19. Method: immunoSEQ multiplex PCR; TCRdb's copy keeps in-frame clones and lacks some. The sample holds 110,000 or so clones, roughly four fifths seen once. The sequencing sample was made of peripheral blood. The receptors originated from a human donor in a cohort sampled during active COVID-19.

V usage is TRBV7-9 and J usage is TRBJ1-5; D is uncertain. With 1 base removed from V and 3 bases from J, the gap between germline ends came to 16 bases. Germline lookup yields CDR1 SEHNR and CDR2 FQNEAQ (reference sequence). The CDR3 consists of 17 residues. CDR3 sequence: CASSLGASGANNQPQHF. The CDR3 DNA follows: TGTGCCAGCAGCTTAGGGGCGTCGGGAGCTAACAATCAGCCCCAGCATTTT.

This chain links TRBV7-2 with TRBJ1-4, with TRBD1 matching over 8 bases. Germline lookup yields CDR1 SGHTA and CDR2 FQGNSA. This CDR3 is 16 amino acids long. The J segment lost 5 bases and the V segment lost 2 bases, leaving 7 bases of the junction unmatched. The DNA of the CDR3 is TGTGCCAGCAGCTTATCCGGACAGGGTAGAAATGAAAAACTGTTTTTT. Encoded protein: CASSLSGQGRNEKLFF.

CDR3 region: CASSQGSSGGAGEQYF. In nucleotides, the CDR3 is TGCGCCAGCAGCCAAGGTTCTAGCGGGGGGGCCGGGGAGCAGTACTTC. The rearrangement joins TRBV4-1 to TRBJ2-7, with 12 positions matching TRBD2. CDR1 is MGHRA, CDR2 YSYEKL, per germline. The V gene end was trimmed by 1 base and the J gene end by 7 bases; junction bases not matched to a gene: 8. The CDR3 consists of 16 residues.

The genes are TRBV5-1 and TRBJ1-6, with 7 bases aligning to TRBD1. With 4 bases clipped from V and 9 bases from J, the junction kept 13 bases outside the gene matches. The CDR3 length is 16 residues. Germline V gene sequence: CDR1 SGHRS, CDR2 YFSETQ. CDR3 DNA sequence: TGCGCCAGCAGCCCAGGTACAGGGGAGGAGGTTTCACCCCTCCACTTT. Its protein product is CASSPGTGEEVSPLHF.

The chain combines TRBV10-3 with TRBJ1-3, with TRBD1 as a possible D gene (6 bases). CDR3 length: 13 amino acids. V was cut by 11 bases and J by 0 bases, with 11 bases left in between. Germline lookup yields CDR1 ENHRY and CDR2 SYGVKD. In DNA, the CDR3 is TGTGCCCGCAACAGGGTCTCTGGAAACACCATATATTTT. Translated, it gives CARNRVSGNTIYF.

The CDR3 bases are TGTGCCAGCAGCTCTGCAAGGGGCACTGAAGCTTTCTTT. The encoded protein is CASSSARGTEAFF. The chain recombines TRBV11-2 with TRBJ1-1; a weak D match, TRBD1 (5 bases). The CDR3 has 13 residues. The germline CDR1 and CDR2 sequences are SGHAT and FQNNGV. V lost 4 bases and J lost 4, with 10 bases in between. The full variable domain, with the rest looked up from reference TRBV11-2 and TRBJ1-1, is EAGVAQSPRYKIIEKRQSVAFWCNPISGHATLYWYQQILGQGPKLLIQFQNNGVVDDSQLPKDRFSAERLKGVDSTLKIQPAKLEDSAVYLCASSSARGTEAFFGQGTRLTVV.

The chain recombines TRBV6-1 with TRBJ1-5, with a tentative D call TRBD1 (5 bases). Trimming removed 1 base at V and 6 bases at J, with 7 bases between. Germline V gene lookup returns CDR1 MNHNS and CDR2 SASEGT. CDR3 size: 13 residues. CDR3 bases: TGTGCCAGCAGTGAAGATAGGGGTCAGCCCCAGCATTTT. Translated: CASSEDRGQPQHF.

The V gene is TRBV5-1, the J gene TRBJ2-5, with 9 positions matching TRBD2. This CDR3 has 15 residues. The J segment lost 1 base and the V segment lost 4 bases, leaving 5 bases of the junction unmatched. Germline assignment: CDR1 SGHRS and CDR2 YFSETQ. In nucleotides, the CDR3 is TGCGCCAGCAGCCATAGCGGGGGAAGCCAAGAGACCCAGTACTTC. This encodes CASSHSGGSQETQYF.

J is TRBJ1-5 and V is TRBV24-1; the D gene is possibly TRBD1 (5 bases). From germline, CDR1 is KGHDR and CDR2 SFDVKD. Trimming removed 7 bases at V and 2 bases at J, with 11 bases between. There are 14 residues in the CDR3. CDR3 coding DNA: TGTGCCACCAGGGAGGGACGATGCAATCAGCCCCAGCATTTT. Protein: CATREGRCNQPQHF.

J is TRBJ1-5 and V is TRBV27; D perhaps matches TRBD1 (6 bases). Between the trimmed V and J ends, which lost 4 bases and 5 bases, there was a span of 12 bases. The CDR3 is 14 amino acids. Germline loops: CDR1 MNHEY, CDR2 SMNVEV (reference sequence). CDR3: CASSSQGIHQPQHF. The CDR3 DNA follows: TGTGCCAGCAGTTCACAGGGTATACATCAGCCCCAGCATTTT.

The rearrangement uses TRBV5-6 and TRBJ2-7, with D possibly matching TRBD1 (7 bases). The CDR3 is made up of 19 amino acids. V was shortened by 1 base and J by 1 base, with 24 bases between the two germline ends. CDR1 is SGHDT and CDR2 is YYEEEE in the germline V gene. CDR3 sequence: CASSLRPGDRYYHSYEQYF. Here the CDR3 DNA reads TGTGCCAGCAGCTTGCGCCCGGGGGACAGATATTACCATTCCTACGAGCAGTACTTC. Together with reference TRBV5-6 and TRBJ2-7, the CDR3 gives the full variable domain: DAGVTQSPTHLIKTRGQQVTLRCSPKSGHDTVSWYQQALGQGPQFIFQYYEEEERQRGNFPDRFSGHQFPNYSSELNVNALLLGDSALYLCASSLRPGDRYYHSYEQYFGPGTRLTVT.

In its sample, this clone was seen once. The rearrangement joins TRBV6-1 to TRBJ2-1; TRBD1 might be the D (5 bases). Germline CDR1 reads MNHNS; CDR2 reads SASEGT. CDR3 length: 16 residues. Trimming took off 2 bases at V and 7 bases at J, with 18 bases between the two ends. The CDR3 region has the DNA TGTGCCAGCAGTGAACAGGGTAGCTCGAGGCCTAATGAGCAGTTCTTC. This translates into CASSEQGSSRPNEQFF.